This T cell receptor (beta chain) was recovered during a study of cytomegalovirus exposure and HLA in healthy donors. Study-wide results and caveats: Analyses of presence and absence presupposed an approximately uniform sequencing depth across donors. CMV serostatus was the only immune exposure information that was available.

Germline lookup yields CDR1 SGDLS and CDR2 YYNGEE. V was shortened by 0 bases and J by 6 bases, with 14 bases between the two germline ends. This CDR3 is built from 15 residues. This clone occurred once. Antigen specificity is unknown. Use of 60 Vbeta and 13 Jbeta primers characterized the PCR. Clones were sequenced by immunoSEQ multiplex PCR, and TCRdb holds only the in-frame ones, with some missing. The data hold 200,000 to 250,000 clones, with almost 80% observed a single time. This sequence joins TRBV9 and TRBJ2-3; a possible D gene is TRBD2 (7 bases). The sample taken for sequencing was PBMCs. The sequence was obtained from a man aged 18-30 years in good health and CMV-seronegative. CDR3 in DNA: TGTGCCAGCAGCGTAGGAGTGGGGGGGCACGATACGCAGTATTTT. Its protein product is CASSVGVGGHDTQYF.